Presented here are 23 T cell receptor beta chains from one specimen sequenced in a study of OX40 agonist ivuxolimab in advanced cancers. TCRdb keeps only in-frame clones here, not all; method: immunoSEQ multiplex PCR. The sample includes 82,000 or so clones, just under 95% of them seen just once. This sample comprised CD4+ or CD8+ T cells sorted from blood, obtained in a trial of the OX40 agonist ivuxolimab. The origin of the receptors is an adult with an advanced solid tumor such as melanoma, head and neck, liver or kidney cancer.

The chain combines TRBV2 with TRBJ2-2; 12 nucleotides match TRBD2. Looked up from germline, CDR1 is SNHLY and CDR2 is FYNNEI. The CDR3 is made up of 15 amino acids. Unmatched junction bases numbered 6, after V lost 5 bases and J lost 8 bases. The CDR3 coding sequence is TGTGCCAGCAGTTACCTAGCGGGAGGGTCGGGGGAGCTGTTTTTT. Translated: CASSYLAGGSGELFF.

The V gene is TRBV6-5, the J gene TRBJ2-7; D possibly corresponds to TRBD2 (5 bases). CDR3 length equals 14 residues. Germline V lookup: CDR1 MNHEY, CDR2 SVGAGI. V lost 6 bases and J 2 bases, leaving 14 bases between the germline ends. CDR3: CASRSPERTYEQYF. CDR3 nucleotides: TGTGCCAGCAGGTCCCCCGAGCGGACCTACGAGCAGTACTTC.

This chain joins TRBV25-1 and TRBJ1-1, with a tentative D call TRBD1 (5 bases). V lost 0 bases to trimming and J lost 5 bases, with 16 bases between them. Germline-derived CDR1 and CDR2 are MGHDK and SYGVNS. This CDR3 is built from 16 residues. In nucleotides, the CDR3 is TGTGCCAGCAGTGAATATGTGGTGGGGCGAGGGACTGAAGCTTTCTTT. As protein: CASSEYVVGRGTEAFF.

The DNA of the CDR3 is TGTGCCAGCAGCCAAGACGGCGGTACGAGCAATGAGCAGTTCTTC. It yields the protein CASSQDGGTSNEQFF. The chain has TRBV4-2 and TRBJ2-1, with D uncertain. Looked up from germline, CDR1 is LGHNA and CDR2 is YNFKEQ. CDR3 length: 15 residues. Deletions cut 0 bases from V and 6 bases from J, with 12 bases between.

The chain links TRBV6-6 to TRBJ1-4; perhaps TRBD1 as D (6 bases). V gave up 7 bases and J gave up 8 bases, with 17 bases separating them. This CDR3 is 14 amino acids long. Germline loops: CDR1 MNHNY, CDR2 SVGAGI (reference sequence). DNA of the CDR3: TGTGCCAGCATATCAGGGGACAACAAAGAAAAACTGTTTTTT. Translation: CASISGDNKEKLFF.

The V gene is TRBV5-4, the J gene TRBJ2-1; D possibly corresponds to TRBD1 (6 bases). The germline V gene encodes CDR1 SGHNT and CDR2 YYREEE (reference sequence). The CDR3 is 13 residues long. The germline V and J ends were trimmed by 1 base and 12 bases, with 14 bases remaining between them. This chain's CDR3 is CASSLRGGGRQFF. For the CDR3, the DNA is TGTGCCAGCAGCTTGCGGGGTGGGGGCCGGCAGTTCTTC.

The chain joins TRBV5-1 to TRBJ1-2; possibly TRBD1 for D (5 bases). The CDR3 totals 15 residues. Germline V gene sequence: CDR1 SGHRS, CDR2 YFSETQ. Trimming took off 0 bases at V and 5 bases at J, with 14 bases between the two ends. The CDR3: CASSLVSGTGYGYTF. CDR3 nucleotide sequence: TGCGCCAGCAGCTTGGTCTCGGGTACAGGTTATGGCTACACCTTC.

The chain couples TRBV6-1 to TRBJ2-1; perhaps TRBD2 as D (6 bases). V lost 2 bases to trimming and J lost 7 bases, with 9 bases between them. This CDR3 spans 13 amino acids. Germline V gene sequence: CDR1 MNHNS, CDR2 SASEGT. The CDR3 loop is CASSENRGNEQFF. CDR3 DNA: TGTGCCAGCAGTGAAAACCGGGGGAATGAGCAGTTCTTC.

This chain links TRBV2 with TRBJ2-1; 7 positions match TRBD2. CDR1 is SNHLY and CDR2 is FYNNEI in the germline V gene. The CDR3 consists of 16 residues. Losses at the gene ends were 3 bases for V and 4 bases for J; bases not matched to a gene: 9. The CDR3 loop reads CASSEQTSLWYNEQFF. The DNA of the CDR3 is TGTGCCAGCAGTGAGCAGACTAGCTTATGGTACAATGAGCAGTTCTTC.

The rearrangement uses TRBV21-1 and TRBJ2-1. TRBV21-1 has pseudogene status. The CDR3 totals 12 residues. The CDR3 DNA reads TGTGCCAGCAGCGGGGTTGGTAATGAGCAGTTCTTC. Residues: CASSGVGNEQFF.

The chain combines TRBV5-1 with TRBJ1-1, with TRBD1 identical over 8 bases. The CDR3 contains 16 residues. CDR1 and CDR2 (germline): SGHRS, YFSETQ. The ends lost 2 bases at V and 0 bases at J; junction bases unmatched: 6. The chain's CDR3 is CASSFPDRGLNTEAFF. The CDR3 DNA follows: TGCGCCAGCAGCTTCCCCGACAGGGGCCTGAACACTGAAGCTTTCTTT.

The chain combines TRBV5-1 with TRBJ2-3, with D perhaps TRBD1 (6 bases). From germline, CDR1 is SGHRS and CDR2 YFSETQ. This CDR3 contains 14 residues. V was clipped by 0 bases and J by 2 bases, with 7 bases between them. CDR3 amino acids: CASSLGTATDTQYF. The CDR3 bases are TGCGCCAGCAGCTTGGGGACAGCCACAGATACGCAGTATTTT.

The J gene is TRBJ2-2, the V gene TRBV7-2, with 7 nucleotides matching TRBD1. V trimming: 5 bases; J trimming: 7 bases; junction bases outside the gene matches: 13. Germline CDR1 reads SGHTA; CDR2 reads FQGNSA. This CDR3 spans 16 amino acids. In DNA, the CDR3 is TGTGCCAGCAGCATTCGACAGGGTGGTAGAGTCGGGGAGCTGTTTTTT. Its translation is CASSIRQGGRVGELFF.

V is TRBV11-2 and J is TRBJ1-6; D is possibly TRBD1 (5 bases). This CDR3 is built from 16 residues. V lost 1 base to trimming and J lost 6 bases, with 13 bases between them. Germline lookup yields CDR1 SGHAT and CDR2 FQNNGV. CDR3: CASSLGGAGINSPLHF. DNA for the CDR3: TGTGCCAGCAGCTTAGGAGGGGCAGGCATTAATTCACCCCTCCACTTT.

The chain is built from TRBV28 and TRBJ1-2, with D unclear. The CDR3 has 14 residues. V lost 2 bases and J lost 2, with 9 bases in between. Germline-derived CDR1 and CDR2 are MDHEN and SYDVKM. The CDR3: CASSLTSVNYGYTF. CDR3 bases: TGTGCCAGCAGTTTAACTTCAGTAAACTATGGCTACACCTTC.

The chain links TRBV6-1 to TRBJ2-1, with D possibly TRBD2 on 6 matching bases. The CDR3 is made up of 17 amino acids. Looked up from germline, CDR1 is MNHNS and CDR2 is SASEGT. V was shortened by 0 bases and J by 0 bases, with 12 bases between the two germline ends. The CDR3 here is CASSEALPSDSYNEQFF. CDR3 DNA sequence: TGTGCCAGCAGTGAAGCATTGCCTAGCGACTCCTACAATGAGCAGTTCTTC.

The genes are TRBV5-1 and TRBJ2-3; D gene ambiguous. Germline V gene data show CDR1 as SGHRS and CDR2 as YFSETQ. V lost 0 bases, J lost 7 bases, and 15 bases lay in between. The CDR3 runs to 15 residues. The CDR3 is CASSLGVAGLNTQYF. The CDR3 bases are TGCGCCAGCAGCTTGGGTGTAGCCGGTCTGAATACGCAGTATTTT.

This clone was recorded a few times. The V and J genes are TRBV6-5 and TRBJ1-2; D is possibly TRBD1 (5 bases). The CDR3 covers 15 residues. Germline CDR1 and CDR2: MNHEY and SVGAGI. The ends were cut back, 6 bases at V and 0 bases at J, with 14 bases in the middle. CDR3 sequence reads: CASSRGAGANYGYTF. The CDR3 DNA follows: TGTGCCAGCAGCCGAGGGGCAGGAGCTAACTATGGCTACACCTTC.

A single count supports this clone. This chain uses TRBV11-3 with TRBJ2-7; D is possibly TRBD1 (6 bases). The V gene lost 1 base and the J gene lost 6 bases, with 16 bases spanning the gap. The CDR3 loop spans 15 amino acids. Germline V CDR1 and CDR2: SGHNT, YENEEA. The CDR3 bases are TGTGCCAGCAGCTTAGTAGGGACACCACCCTCCGAGCAGTACTTC. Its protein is CASSLVGTPPSEQYF.

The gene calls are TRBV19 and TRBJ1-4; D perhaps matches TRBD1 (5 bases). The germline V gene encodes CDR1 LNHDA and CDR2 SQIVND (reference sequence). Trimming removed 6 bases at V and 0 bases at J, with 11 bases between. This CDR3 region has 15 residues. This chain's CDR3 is CASRETAATNEKLFF. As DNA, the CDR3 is TGTGCCAGTAGGGAGACAGCTGCAACTAATGAAAAACTGTTTTTT. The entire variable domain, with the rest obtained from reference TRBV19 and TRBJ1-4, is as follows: DGGITQSPKYLFRKEGQNVTLSCEQNLNHDAMYWYRQDPGQGLRLIYYSQIVNDFQKGDIAEGYSVSREKKESFPLTVTSAQKNPTAFYLCASRETAATNEKLFFGSGTQLSVL.

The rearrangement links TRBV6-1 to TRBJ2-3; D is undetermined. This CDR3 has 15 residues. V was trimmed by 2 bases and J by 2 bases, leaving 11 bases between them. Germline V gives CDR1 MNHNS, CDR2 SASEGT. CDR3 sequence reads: CASSESTDYTDTQYF. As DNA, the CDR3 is TGTGCCAGCAGTGAATCTACAGATTACACAGATACGCAGTATTTT.

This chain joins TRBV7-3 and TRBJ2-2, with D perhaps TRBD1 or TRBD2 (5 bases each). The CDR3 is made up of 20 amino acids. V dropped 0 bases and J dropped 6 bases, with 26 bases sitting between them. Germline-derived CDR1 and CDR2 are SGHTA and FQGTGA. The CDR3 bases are TGTGCCAGCAGCTTAACATCATTCGGACTCTCCAAAGGGGTGGCCGGGGAGCTGTTTTTT. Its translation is CASSLTSFGLSKGVAGELFF.

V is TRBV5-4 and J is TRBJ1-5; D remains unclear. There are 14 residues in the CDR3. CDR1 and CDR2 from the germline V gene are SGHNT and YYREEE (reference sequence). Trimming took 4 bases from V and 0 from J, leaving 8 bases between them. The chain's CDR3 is CASSTGPSNQPQHF. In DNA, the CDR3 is TGTGCCAGCAGCACCGGGCCTAGCAATCAGCCCCAGCATTTT.